This TCR beta chain was captured by sequencing in a study of blood T cell repertoires in COVID-19. Assay: immunoSEQ multiplex PCR; the TCRdb copy retains only in-frame clones and omits some. There are about 100,000 clones in the sample; roughly nine tenths occur only once, and more than 5% lies in the top ten. The CDR3 contains 11 residues. The germline V gene has CDR1 KGHDR and CDR2 SFDVKD. The V and J ends lost 9 bases and 4 bases respectively, with 6 bases between them. The sequencing input was peripheral blood. This sequence originates from a woman between 50 and 59 years old with COVID-19, enrolled during active disease. The chain is built from TRBV24-1 and TRBJ1-3; no firm D call. CDR3: CATPGGNTIYF. CDR3 sequence (DNA): TGTGCCACCCCCGGGGGAAACACCATATATTTT.